The 2 T cell receptor beta chains below come from one sample, sequenced in a study of blood T cell repertoires in COVID-19. Profiled with immunoSEQ multiplex PCR; TCRdb holds only in-frame clones, not every one. The table lists under 200,000 clones, over 70% of them singletons, with roughly 6.7% in the top ten. The specimen sequenced was peripheral blood. Source of these receptors: a man in his 60s with acute or convalescent COVID-19.

The chain has TRBV6-5 and TRBJ1-4; D ambiguous. Germline loops: CDR1 MNHEY, CDR2 SVGAGI. V shed 2 bases and J shed 0 bases, with 10 bases lying between them. The CDR3 spans 16 residues. CDR3 DNA: TGTGCCAGCAGTTACGCAGGCTCTGCAACTAATGAAAAACTGTTTTTT. This codes for CASSYAGSATNEKLFF.

The chain couples TRBV30 to TRBJ2-3; D remains unclear. V lost 1 base and J 0 bases, leaving 11 bases between the germline ends. The V gene's germline CDR1 is GTSNPN and CDR2 SVGIG (reference sequence). The CDR3 is 15 residues long. This CDR3 reads CAWSGIAPSTDTQYF. CDR3 nucleotide sequence: TGTGCCTGGAGTGGGATAGCCCCTAGCACAGATACGCAGTATTTT.